Each of the 18 T cell receptor beta chains below was sequenced from the same sample in a study of blood T cell repertoires in COVID-19. TCRdb keeps only in-frame clones here, not all; method: immunoSEQ multiplex PCR. The sample holds tens of thousands of clones, approximately 88% seen once. Sequenced material: peripheral blood. These receptor sequences come from a man aged 65-85 years with acute or convalescent COVID-19.

The V and J genes are TRBV19 and TRBJ1-5; D not resolved. The germline V gene has CDR1 LNHDA and CDR2 SQIVND (reference sequence). The CDR3 spans 12 residues. Trimming removed 4 bases at V and 4 bases at J, with 5 bases between. The CDR3 here is CASSRANQPQHF. The CDR3 DNA is TGTGCCAGTAGTAGGGCTAATCAGCCCCAGCATTTT.

The rearrangement uses TRBV18 and TRBJ1-6; 10 bases are a match to TRBD1. The germline V gene has CDR1 KGHSH and CDR2 LQKENI. This CDR3 is 14 amino acids long. V shed 6 bases, J shed 5 bases, and the junction held 1 base outside the gene matches. CDR3 amino acids: CASSGQGDNSPLHF. The CDR3 DNA reads TGTGCCAGCTCCGGACAGGGGGATAATTCACCCCTCCACTTT.

The chain combines TRBV11-3 with TRBJ2-2; tentative D call: TRBD1 (5 bases). CDR3 length equals 14 residues. V lost 5 bases, J lost 2 bases, and 9 bases lay in between. Germline lookup yields CDR1 SGHNT and CDR2 YENEEA. The CDR3 region is CASSLGPNTGELFF. DNA of the CDR3: TGTGCCAGCAGCCTGGGGCCAAACACCGGGGAGCTGTTTTTT.

The CDR3 spells CASSDLVPSGPEEQYF. The CDR3 DNA is TGTGCCAGCAGTGACCTAGTGCCTAGCGGGCCGGAGGAGCAGTACTTC. The rearrangement links TRBV2 to TRBJ2-7; 8 nucleotides line up with TRBD2. The CDR3 is 16 residues long. With V trimmed by 3 bases and J by 7 bases, 14 bases remained unmatched. Per germline, CDR1 SNHLY and CDR2 FYNNEI.

CDR3 bases: TGTGCCAGCAGCTTATTACAGACCTACGAGCAGTACTTC. Amino acids: CASSLLQTYEQYF. The gene calls are TRBV7-2 and TRBJ2-7; D unresolved. Looked up from germline, CDR1 is SGHTA and CDR2 is FQGNSA. The CDR3 is made up of 13 amino acids. Trimming took off 2 bases at V and 2 bases at J, with 7 bases between the two ends.

The rearrangement links TRBV28 to TRBJ1-1; no firm D call. From germline, CDR1 is MDHEN and CDR2 SYDVKM. With 6 bases removed from V and 6 bases from J, the gap between germline ends came to 17 bases. The CDR3 is 14 amino acids. This CDR3 reads CASSPDMIASEAFF. The CDR3 DNA reads TGTGCCAGCAGCCCCGACATGATAGCGTCTGAAGCTTTCTTT.

This chain links TRBV18 with TRBJ1-1; tentative D call: TRBD1 (5 bases). The CDR3 length is 17 residues. The germline gives CDR1 KGHSH, CDR2 LQKENI. Trimming took 3 bases from V and 5 from J, leaving 22 bases between them. The CDR3 DNA is TGTGCCAGCTCACCCCCGAACCGCAGGGCGGGAACGACTGAAGCTTTCTTT. Its protein is CASSPPNRRAGTTEAFF.

The chain carries TRBV27 and TRBJ1-1; D ambiguous. In germline, CDR1 is MNHEY, CDR2 SMNVEV (reference sequence). V dropped 5 bases and J dropped 11 bases, with 15 bases sitting between them. The CDR3 totals 12 residues. The CDR3 loop is CASSLLPGRAFF. In nucleotides, the CDR3 is TGTGCCAGCAGTCTTCTTCCAGGTCGGGCTTTCTTT.

The count of this clone is one. This chain uses TRBV19 with TRBJ1-1, with no clear D. Trimming removed 10 bases at V and 1 base at J, with 7 bases between. This CDR3 has 11 amino acids. Germline CDR1 is LNHDA and CDR2 is SQIVND (reference sequence). The CDR3 DNA sequence: TGTGCCACTAAGCAGAACACTGAAGCTTTCTTT. It yields the protein CATKQNTEAFF.

V is TRBV30 and J is TRBJ1-5, with unresolved D. The germline CDR1 and CDR2 sequences are GTSNPN and SVGIG (reference sequence). The CDR3 covers 14 residues. V was cut by 5 bases and J by 0 bases, with 11 bases left in between. CDR3 residues: CAWVPPYSNQPQHF. For the CDR3, the DNA is TGTGCCTGGGTGCCACCCTATAGCAATCAGCCCCAGCATTTT.

This clone was seen repeatedly, ten times or more. The rearrangement links TRBV28 to TRBJ1-5; D is perhaps TRBD1 (6 bases). The germline V gene has CDR1 MDHEN and CDR2 SYDVKM. This CDR3 spans 17 amino acids. Trimming shortened V by 4 bases and J by 0 bases, and 16 bases separated the two germline ends. The CDR3 protein is CASSSLGQPNSNQPQHF. CDR3 coding DNA: TGTGCCAGCAGTTCCCTTGGACAGCCAAATAGCAATCAGCCCCAGCATTTT.

For the CDR3, the DNA is TGTGCCAGCAGCGTAGAGGGACGGGACTCTGCGGCTTTCTTT. Translation gives CASSVEGRDSAAFF. The chain links TRBV9 to TRBJ1-1; TRBD1 might be the D (5 bases). Trimming stripped 0 bases from V and 11 bases from J, with 17 bases between. This CDR3 region has 14 residues. Germline V gene lookup returns CDR1 SGDLS and CDR2 YYNGEE.

The genes are TRBV6-5 and TRBJ1-3; the D gene is possibly TRBD1 (5 bases). The CDR3 sequence is 15 residues long. Germline CDR1 MNHEY, CDR2 SVGAGI. The V end lost 6 bases, the J end lost 0 bases, and 12 bases lay between the germline ends. The CDR3 here is CASRATAPSGNTIYF. Written as DNA, the CDR3 is TGTGCCAGCAGGGCGACAGCTCCCTCTGGAAACACCATATATTTT.

The CDR3 bases are TGCGCCAGCAGCTTGGGAAGAACAGGGGGCATGATCGAGCAGTACTTC. Protein: CASSLGRTGGMIEQYF. The chain carries TRBV5-1 and TRBJ2-7; 9 positions agree with TRBD1. The CDR3 has 16 amino acids. Unmatched junction bases numbered 10, after V lost 0 bases and J lost 6 bases. Germline-derived CDR1 and CDR2 are SGHRS and YFSETQ.

This clone is a singleton in its sample. This chain connects TRBV9 to TRBJ2-3, with D possibly being TRBD1 (5 bases). The CDR3 loop spans 17 amino acids. V was trimmed by 4 bases and J by 2 bases, leaving 20 bases between them. Germline V gives CDR1 SGDLS, CDR2 YYNGEE. The CDR3 DNA reads TGTGCCAGCAGCCATTTCGAAGGGGCAGGTAACACAGATACGCAGTATTTT. Translation gives CASSHFEGAGNTDTQYF.

The V and J genes are TRBV28 and TRBJ2-7; maybe TRBD2 (7 bases). With 7 bases removed from V and 3 bases from J, the gap between germline ends came to 19 bases. CDR1 and CDR2 from the germline V gene are MDHEN and SYDVKM. The CDR3 has 15 residues. Here the CDR3 DNA reads TGTGCCAGCATTCCGCAGGCGGGGGCGAGCTACGAGCAGTACTTC. Translation: CASIPQAGASYEQYF.

This chain connects TRBV19 to TRBJ2-1; 10 nucleotides align to TRBD1. Germline loops: CDR1 LNHDA, CDR2 SQIVND (reference sequence). The V segment lost 6 bases and the J segment 7 bases; nucleotides outside the gene matches: 9. This CDR3 has 15 amino acids. Here the CDR3 DNA reads TGTGCCAGTAGGGGCGGGGACAGGGGATTGAATGAGCAGTTCTTC. As protein: CASRGGDRGLNEQFF.

The chain is built from TRBV28 and TRBJ2-6; unclear D gene. Germline CDR1 reads MDHEN; CDR2 reads SYDVKM. Trimming shortened V by 6 bases and J by 1 base, and 4 bases separated the two germline ends. The CDR3 sequence is 13 residues long. The CDR3: CASRSSGANVLTF. The DNA for the CDR3 is TGTGCCAGCAGGAGTTCTGGGGCCAACGTCCTGACTTTC.